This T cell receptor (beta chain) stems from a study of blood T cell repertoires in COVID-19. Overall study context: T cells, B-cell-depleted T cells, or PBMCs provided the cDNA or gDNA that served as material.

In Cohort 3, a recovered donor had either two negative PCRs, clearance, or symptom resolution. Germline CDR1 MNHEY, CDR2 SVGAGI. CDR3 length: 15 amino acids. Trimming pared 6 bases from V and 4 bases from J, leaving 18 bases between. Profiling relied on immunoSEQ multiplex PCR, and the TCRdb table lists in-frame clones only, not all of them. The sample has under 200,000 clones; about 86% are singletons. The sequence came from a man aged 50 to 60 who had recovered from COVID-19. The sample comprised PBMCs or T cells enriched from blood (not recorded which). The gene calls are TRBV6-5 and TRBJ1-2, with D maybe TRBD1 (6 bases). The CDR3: CASREAGEIGYGYTF. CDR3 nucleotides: TGTGCCAGCAGGGAGGCAGGGGAGATAGGCTATGGCTACACCTTC.